The 20 T cell receptor beta chains below all came from one sample that was sequenced in a study of T-cell reconstitution after alpha-beta-depleted transplantation in children (TCRdb year 2016). Library preparation employed PCR. Instrument used: Illumina HiSeq 2500. TCR library preparation used molecular barcoding, with unique molecular identifiers applied to normalize quantification of the TCRbeta repertoire. The public reads were quality trimmed at Q25 with fastp and then assembled into clones with MiXCR by TCRdb, keeping productive beta chains. Each record represents a unique CDR3 protein, reported with the most common genes and DNA among its rows. This sample has 170,000 or so distinct CDR3 sequences in its table, and about 6.8% of those were observed once. The ten largest clones take up 3% of the sample. Sequencing was performed on PBMCs from the stem cell graft donor, taken from the stem cell graft. Receptor source: a human donor who donated a stem cell graft to a child with Wiskott-Aldrich syndrome.

This clonotype came up a few times. The chain carries TRBV5-1 and TRBJ2-7; D is possibly TRBD2 (6 bases). In germline, CDR1 is SGHRS, CDR2 YFSETQ. Trimming stripped 3 bases from V and 4 bases from J, with 14 bases between. The CDR3 consists of 14 residues. The CDR3 reads CASSSPSGEYEQYF. CDR3 DNA: TGCGCCAGCAGCTCCCCTTCGGGAGAATACGAGCAGTACTTC.

The CDR3 loop reads CASSDPQGTGSGEQFF. CDR3 sequence (DNA): TGCGCCAGCAGTGACCCTCAAGGGACAGGGTCAGGTGAGCAGTTCTTC. The chain couples TRBV10-1 to TRBJ2-1; 9 nucleotides agree with TRBD1. Germline lookup yields CDR1 WNHNN and CDR2 SYGVQD (reference sequence). V lost 3 bases to trimming and J lost 9 bases; unmatched junction nucleotides: 12. CDR3 length: 16 amino acids.

The chain combines TRBV20-1 with TRBJ2-1; 9 bases fit TRBD1. Germline V gene sequence: CDR1 DFQATT, CDR2 SNEGSKA (reference sequence). Unmatched junction bases numbered 6, after V lost 0 bases and J lost 0 bases. The CDR3 extends over 17 amino acids. The CDR3 here is CSARDTETGGSYNEQFF. The DNA of the CDR3 is TGCAGTGCTAGAGATACCGAGACAGGGGGCTCCTACAATGAGCAGTTCTTC.

In this sample, this clonotype turned up many times. V and J are TRBV6-1 and TRBJ1-2; 9 nucleotides agree with TRBD1. CDR3 length: 17 residues. CDR1 is MNHNS and CDR2 is SASEGT in the germline V gene. The ends lost 5 bases at V and 4 bases at J; junction bases unmatched: 14. CDR3 loop: CASSPTGTGTVGYGYTF. The CDR3 coding sequence is TGTGCCAGCAGTCCAACCGGGACAGGGACCGTCGGCTATGGCTACACCTTC.

The gene calls are TRBV20-1 and TRBJ2-2; possible D gene TRBD2, 5 bases. This CDR3 has 14 amino acids. The V end lost 1 base, the J end lost 1 base, and 7 bases lay between the germline ends. Germline V gene sequence: CDR1 DFQATT, CDR2 SNEGSKA (reference sequence). CDR3 sequence: CSARAAGNTGELFF. In DNA, the CDR3 is TGCAGTGCTAGAGCCGCGGGGAACACCGGGGAGCTGTTTTTT.

There are a few counts of this clonotype. The chain joins TRBV19 to TRBJ2-5; D is unresolved. V lost 5 bases, J lost 1 base, and 8 bases lay in between. Looked up from germline, CDR1 is LNHDA and CDR2 is SQIVND (reference sequence). The CDR3 length is 13 residues. Here the CDR3 DNA reads TGTGCCAGTAGTGGGCTGACCCAAGAGACCCAGTACTTC. This encodes CASSGLTQETQYF.

This clonotype came up many times. V is TRBV29-1 and J is TRBJ2-1, with D possibly matching TRBD2 (7 bases). V lost 4 bases to trimming and J lost 6 bases, with 16 bases between them. The CDR3 runs to 14 residues. Germline CDR1 is SQVTM and CDR2 is ANQGSEA. Here the CDR3 DNA reads TGCAGCGTTGTTGAGGGGGGGCAGGTCAATGAGCAGTTCTTC. Translation: CSVVEGGQVNEQFF.

This clonotype has at least ten counts. This sequence joins TRBV4-1 and TRBJ2-7; D remains unclear. There are 16 residues in the CDR3. Trimming removed 1 base from V and 0 bases from J, with 13 bases in between. Germline CDR1 MGHRA, CDR2 YSYEKL. The CDR3 reads CASSQVPVKSSYEQYF. CDR3 coding DNA: TGCGCCAGCAGCCAAGTCCCGGTCAAGAGCTCCTACGAGCAGTACTTC.

J is TRBJ2-2 and V is TRBV12-5, with a tentative D call TRBD2 (7 bases). Germline-derived CDR1 and CDR2 are LGHNT and FRNRAP. V shed 1 base and J shed 5 bases, with 17 bases lying between them. There are 17 residues in the CDR3. CDR3 DNA sequence: TGTGCTAGTGGTTTGGCACCTTCGGGGGGCTTAACCGGGGAGCTGTTTTTT. It translates to CASGLAPSGGLTGELFF.

This clonotype was seen at least ten times. This chain links TRBV29-1 with TRBJ1-2; the D is unclear. The CDR3 totals 13 residues. Per germline, CDR1 SQVTM and CDR2 ANQGSEA. V lost 6 bases and J 1 base, leaving 12 bases between the germline ends. The CDR3 region has the DNA TGCAGCGTAGCAGCGGGAATTAACTATGGCTACACCTTC. This sequence encodes CSVAAGINYGYTF.

This clonotype turned up a few times. V and J are TRBV5-1 and TRBJ1-5, with D tentatively TRBD1 (5 bases). The germline gives CDR1 SGHRS, CDR2 YFSETQ. Trimming shortened V by 4 bases and J by 0 bases, and 17 bases separated the two germline ends. This CDR3 is 17 amino acids long. CDR3 loop: CASSPGLLTLSNQPQHF. DNA of the CDR3: TGCGCCAGCAGCCCGGGACTGCTTACCCTTAGCAATCAGCCCCAGCATTTT.

This clonotype was seen many times. The chain is built from TRBV7-9 and TRBJ2-7, with a possible D match to TRBD2 (5 bases). V was pared by 5 bases and J by 0 bases, with 14 bases between. Looked up from germline, CDR1 is SEHNR and CDR2 is FQNEAQ (reference sequence). The CDR3 covers 15 residues. The CDR3 reads CASSDRGTSSYEQYF. The CDR3 bases are TGTGCCAGCAGCGACCGGGGTACGAGCTCCTACGAGCAGTACTTC.

This clonotype was detected many times. This chain links TRBV7-9 with TRBJ2-5; D ambiguous. V lost 2 bases, J lost 5 bases, and 12 bases lay in between. This CDR3 spans 14 amino acids. Per the germline V gene, CDR1 is SEHNR and CDR2 is FQNEAQ (reference sequence). In DNA, the CDR3 is TGTGCCAGCAGCTTAATCGGTGGGGTCGAGACCCAGTACTTC. Residues: CASSLIGGVETQYF.

There are many counts of this clonotype. V gene TRBV28 combines with J gene TRBJ2-1; weak D call: TRBD2 (6 bases). Germline CDR1 reads MDHEN; CDR2 reads SYDVKM. Trimming took 10 bases from V and 7 from J, leaving 17 bases between them. The length of the CDR3 is 13 residues. CDR3 residues: CAIKGDSRNEQFF. The CDR3, as DNA: TGTGCCATCAAAGGGGACTCAAGGAATGAGCAGTTCTTC.

The sample holds a few counts of this clonotype. The chain is built from TRBV2 and TRBJ2-1; the D is unclear. Trimming left V 7 bases short and J 1 base short, with 8 bases between. CDR3 length: 13 residues. The germline V gene encodes CDR1 SNHLY and CDR2 FYNNEI. CDR3: CASKTRSYNEQFF. In DNA form, the CDR3 reads TGTGCCAGCAAAACCAGGTCCTACAATGAGCAGTTCTTC.

This clonotype was observed at least ten times. CDR3 coding DNA: TGCGCCAGCGGCCGGGACAGCGTGACGGGCTACACCTTC. Its protein is CASGRDSVTGYTF. V usage is TRBV10-1 and J usage is TRBJ1-2; 7 bases fit TRBD1. Looked up from germline, CDR1 is WNHNN and CDR2 is SYGVQD (reference sequence). The V and J ends lost 8 bases and 8 bases, in that order; junction bases with no gene match: 11. CDR3 length: 13 residues.

This clonotype has a count of ten or more. V and J are TRBV25-1 and TRBJ2-5; a weak D match, TRBD2 (6 bases). Trimming left V 3 bases short and J 3 bases short, with 20 bases between. The CDR3 runs to 17 residues. CDR1 is MGHDK, CDR2 SYGVNS, per germline. The CDR3 region is CASSDFRAGPQKETQYF. For the CDR3, the DNA is TGTGCCAGCAGTGACTTCAGGGCGGGACCCCAAAAAGAGACCCAGTACTTC. Combining the CDR3 with reference TRBV25-1 and TRBJ2-5 gives the whole variable domain EADIYQTPRYLVIGTGKKITLECSQTMGHDKMYWYQQDPGMELHLIHYSYGVNSTEKGDLSSESTVSRIRTEHFPLTLESARPSHTSQYLCASSDFRAGPQKETQYFGPGTRLLVL.

Many counts were recorded for this clonotype. The chain has TRBV20-1 and TRBJ1-5, with D tentatively TRBD1 (5 bases). In germline, CDR1 is DFQATT, CDR2 SNEGSKA (reference sequence). Trimming cost V 0 bases and J 4 bases, with 16 bases left between them. The CDR3 length is 16 residues. CDR3 sequence (DNA): TGCAGTGCTAGAGATAGATCCGCAGGGCGTAATCAGCCCCAGCATTTT. Its protein is CSARDRSAGRNQPQHF.

This clonotype has only a few counts. V is TRBV5-6 and J is TRBJ1-2; TRBD1 matches 11 bases. In germline, CDR1 is SGHDT, CDR2 YYEEEE. CDR3 size: 15 residues. The V segment lost 4 bases and the J segment 5 bases; nucleotides outside the gene matches: 7. The CDR3 is CASSPDRGLRYGYTF. Here the CDR3 DNA reads TGTGCCAGCAGCCCGGACAGGGGGCTCAGATATGGCTACACCTTC.

This clonotype was seen only a few times. The chain employs TRBV5-1 and TRBJ2-1; 12 bases agree with TRBD2. Trimming took 0 bases from V and 8 from J; bases not matched to a gene: 9. Germline V lookup: CDR1 SGHRS, CDR2 YFSETQ. CDR3 size: 17 residues. CDR3 bases: TGCGCCAGCAGCTTGGTGCCTAGCGGGGGGGGCCATTATGAGCAGTTCTTC. Translated, it gives CASSLVPSGGGHYEQFF.